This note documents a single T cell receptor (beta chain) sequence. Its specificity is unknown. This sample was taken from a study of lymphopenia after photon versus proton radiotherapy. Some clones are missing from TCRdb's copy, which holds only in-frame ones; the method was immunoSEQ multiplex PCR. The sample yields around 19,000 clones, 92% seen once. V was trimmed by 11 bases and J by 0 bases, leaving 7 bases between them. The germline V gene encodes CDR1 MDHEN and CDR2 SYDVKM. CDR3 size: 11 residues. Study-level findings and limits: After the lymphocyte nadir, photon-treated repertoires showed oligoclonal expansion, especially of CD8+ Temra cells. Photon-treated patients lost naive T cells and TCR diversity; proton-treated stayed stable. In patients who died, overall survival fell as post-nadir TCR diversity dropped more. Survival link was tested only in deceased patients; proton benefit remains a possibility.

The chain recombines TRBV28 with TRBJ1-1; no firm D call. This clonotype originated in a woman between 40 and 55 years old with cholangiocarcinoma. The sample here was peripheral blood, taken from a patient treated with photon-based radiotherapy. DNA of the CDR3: TGTGCCTCCCGGTTGAACACTGAAGCTTTCTTT. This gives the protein CASRLNTEAFF.